This T cell receptor (beta chain) was captured by sequencing in a study of cytomegalovirus exposure and HLA in healthy donors (TCRdb year 2017). About the full investigation: A later analysis indicated that the 90 to 150 validation repertoires were generated on the platform also employed for the approximately 700 repertoires of the first cohort. The study was designed to test whether signatures of past pathogen exposure could be identified by cataloging public T cell receptors. Besides the first cohort of 500 to 700 subjects, a separate validation cohort made up of 90 to 150 different subjects was used. High-throughput TCR immunosequencing, statistical association of individual TCRs with disease status, and machine learning were combined to predict cytomegalovirus infection status.

The study at large found these results: A later analysis found that TCRs clustered in the first cohort also tended to co-occur in the roughly 120 validation repertoires, with 90% to 95% of cluster scores above 0. The authors suggested that the approach could potentially be extended to other disease states and immunological phenotypes. In the study, some 180 TCR beta chains were listed as associated with cytomegalovirus. A few of the identified cytomegalovirus-associated TCR beta chains were confirmed in vitro to be specific for cytomegalovirus antigens. Most TCR sequences were seen in very few donors, while some public TCRs were found in many individuals. The validation cohort had no HLA typing available for a later analysis, so co-occurrence within that cohort was assessed over all 130 or so repertoires. In both the original and validation cohorts, the classifier was reported to diagnose cytomegalovirus status with high specificity and sensitivity.

The donors were included in the validation cohort of some 120 subjects, a group kept apart from the approximately 650-subject first cohort. This clone occurred a few times. Its specific antigen is unknown. No base-level quality is on record; no much larger clone is a single base apart. The library relied on the immunoSEQ multiplex PCR assay. Per the original workflow: A statistical classification framework was developed to diagnose cytomegalovirus status using the catalog of TCR beta chain sequences. As stored in TCRdb, this immuneACCESS dataset retains in-frame rearrangements with V and J assigned. A fraction of the clones does not appear; measured against another copy, unresolved V genes explain less than half of the discrepancy, and the remainder lacks a known reason. The DNA gave D and trimming, while V, J and clone size come from that table. The sample yields about 110,000 clones; 88% were counted once. Around 2.1% of the sample is taken by the ten largest.

Sequencing was carried out using PBMCs. The TCR sequence derives from a woman in her late teens or twenties in good health and CMV-seronegative.

The DNA sequence is given as TGTGCCAGCAGTTACTCCGGGATTAACTATGGCTACACCTTC. The translation is CASSYSGINYGYTF. The chain joins TRBV6-5 to TRBJ1-2, with the D gene uncertain. From its cysteine to its phenylalanine, the CDR3 spans 14 amino acids. CDR3 DNA only is kept here, 42 bases in frame from base 1. V is pared back by 0 bases and J by 1 base, with 6 bases lying between the germline termini. The germline V gene supplies CDR1 MNHEY and CDR2 SVGAGI.